This TCR beta chain derives from a study of T cell responses to AZD1222 COVID-19 vaccine. This clone occurred once. What it binds is unknown. Between the trimmed V and J ends, which lost 0 bases and 2 bases, there was a span of 21 bases. The CDR3 consists of 20 residues. Germline CDR1 is SGDLS and CDR2 is YYNGEE. Assay: immunoSEQ multiplex PCR; the TCRdb copy retains only in-frame clones and omits some. The repertoire holds around 150,000 clones, with around 92% as singletons. General study findings and limits: Every sample of the repertoires postdated the peak T cell response. Vaccine-related CD4 TCRs covered spike, predominating at 160-218 and 743-854. Donors were largely white British and mainly female; clonal diversity was possibly underestimated.

The rearrangement joins TRBV9 to TRBJ2-6; D gene ambiguous. The source is an adult in good health. The sequencing used peripheral blood, collected on day 0 of AZD1222 vaccination. CDR3 region: CASSVALVYESGAGANVLTF. The CDR3 coding sequence is TGTGCCAGCAGCGTAGCCCTAGTCTACGAGAGTGGTGCTGGGGCCAACGTCCTGACTTTC. Full variable domain (remainder filled in from reference TRBV9 and TRBJ2-6): DSGVTQTPKHLITATGQRVTLRCSPRSGDLSVYWYQQSLDQGLQFLIQYYNGEERAKGNILERFSAQQFPDLHSELNLSSLELGDSALYFCASSVALVYESGAGANVLTFGAGSRLTVL.